The sequence of this TCR beta chain was determined in a study of cytomegalovirus exposure and HLA in healthy donors. Across the whole study: Earlier, roughly 180 million T cells were analyzed, and around 100 million unique TCR beta sequences were found among them. Findings and caveats of the study: Researchers reported from a later analysis that most CMV-associated TCR beta chains appeared HLA-restricted. Some public TCRs appeared in many individuals, while most sequences were rare.

The PCR employed 60 Vbeta primers together with 13 Jbeta primers. Per the study methods: In a later analysis, of tens of millions of unique beta chains, about 12 million appeared in at least two donors. Generated by immunoSEQ multiplex PCR, the TCRdb table keeps only in-frame clones and is missing some. The DNA was the basis for D and trimming; V, J and clone size are from that table. Among fewer than 80,000 clones, about 74% were seen once, and the ten largest hold 8.5% to 14%. This clone was seen only once. Its specificity is not known. CDR3 length: 15 residues. Trimming pared 0 bases from V and 1 base from J, leaving 12 bases between. CDR1 is GTSNPN and CDR2 is SVGIG in the germline V gene (reference sequence).

The receptor was isolated from a woman aged 60-70 years in good health and CMV-seropositive. The gene calls are TRBV30 and TRBJ2-5; a possible D gene is TRBD2 (7 bases). The sequenced sample consisted of PBMCs. The CDR3 region is CAWSVIGGLQETQYF. The CDR3 region has the DNA TGTGCCTGGAGTGTAATCGGGGGGCTCCAAGAGACCCAGTACTTC.